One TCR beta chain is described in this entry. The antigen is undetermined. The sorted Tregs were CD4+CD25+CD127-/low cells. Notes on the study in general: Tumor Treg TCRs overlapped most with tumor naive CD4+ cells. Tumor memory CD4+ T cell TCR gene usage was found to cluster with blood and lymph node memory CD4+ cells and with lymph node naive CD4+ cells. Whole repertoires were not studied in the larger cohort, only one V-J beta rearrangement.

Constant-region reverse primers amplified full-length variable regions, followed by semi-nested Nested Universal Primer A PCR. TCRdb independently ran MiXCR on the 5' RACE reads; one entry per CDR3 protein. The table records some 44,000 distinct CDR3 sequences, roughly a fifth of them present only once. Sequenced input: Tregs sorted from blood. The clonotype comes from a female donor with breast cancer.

The CDR3 region is CASSLEVWASTDTQYF. The DNA of the CDR3 is TGTGCCAGCAGCTTAGAAGTATGGGCTAGCACAGATACGCAGTATTTT. The chain joins TRBV7-6 to TRBJ2-3; D ambiguous. V lost 1 base and J 0 bases, leaving 11 bases between the germline ends. The CDR3 is 16 amino acids. Per germline, CDR1 SGHVS and CDR2 FNYEAQ.